This T cell receptor beta chain was sequenced in a study of regulatory T cells in long-lasting Graves disease. Overall study: Antithyroid drug exposure in newly diagnosed Graves' patients had lasted under 3 months.

The time point here: newly diagnosed GD, antithyroid drugs for less than 3 months. The TCR library was prepared using RNA isolated from PBMCs. V dropped 3 bases and J dropped 5 bases, with 13 bases sitting between them. Germline assignment: CDR1 GTSNPN and CDR2 SVGIG (reference sequence). This CDR3 region has 13 residues. There are many counts of this clonotype. Construction of TCR beta libraries relied on iRepertoire HTBI primers and on Arm-PCR targeting CDR3 regions. TCRdb used MiXCR to reprocess the multiplex PCR reads, holding one entry per CDR3 protein. In the table there are about 470,000 distinct CDR3 sequences, just under 15% of which are singletons. This same sample was also taken into another study, of T cells in Graves' hyperthyroidism and ophthalmopathy. That report adds: First-round RT-PCR targeting the TCR CDR3 was performed with the HTBI primer set.

Sequencing was performed on peripheral blood mononuclear cells (PBMCs), taken at new diagnosis, from a patient treated with antithyroid drugs. The source is a woman under 40 with Graves disease. V gene TRBV30 combines with J gene TRBJ2-5; TRBD1 or TRBD2 may be the D gene (5 bases each). The CDR3 protein is CAWRGEGTETQYF. DNA for the CDR3: TGTGCCTGGAGGGGCGAAGGGACGGAGACCCAGTACTTC.